This T cell receptor beta chain comes out of a study of shared clonotypes between healthy human individuals. V lost 6 bases to trimming and J lost 4 bases; unmatched junction nucleotides: 5. CDR3 length: 14 residues. Germline-derived CDR1 and CDR2 are KGHSH and LQKENI. Method: immunoSEQ multiplex PCR; TCRdb's copy keeps in-frame clones and lacks some. The sample has approximately 1.4 million clones, around 98% seen once. Sequences were obtained from naive CD4+ T cells sorted from blood. Subset noted: CD45RA+ positively selected. This TCR derives from a man under 40 in good health. The J gene is TRBJ2-4, the V gene TRBV18; 8 bases are a match to TRBD1. DNA of the CDR3: TGTGCCAGCTCTCCGCGGACAGGGAAAAACATTCAGTACTTC. The encoded protein is CASSPRTGKNIQYF.